This T cell receptor beta chain derives from a study of cytomegalovirus exposure and HLA in healthy donors. Whole-study context: A preliminary data release comprised roughly 80 million unique TCRs obtained from HLA-typed donors. Study observations and caveats: Cytomegalovirus-associated status was assigned to some 180 TCR beta chains.

Germline V gene data show CDR1 as ENHRY and CDR2 as SYGVKD. The J segment lost 0 bases and the V segment lost 7 bases, leaving 2 bases of the junction unmatched. CDR3 length: 14 amino acids. PCR employed 60 Vbeta and 13 Jbeta primers. Data came from immunoSEQ multiplex PCR; TCRdb stores just in-frame clones and leaves some out. Of about 82,000 clones listed, 10% are singletons. Worth noting for this clone: Its antigen is unknown.

This rearrangement joins TRBV10-3 to TRBJ2-2, with 7 nucleotides matching TRBD1. Sequenced: PBMCs. This TCR was recovered from a man in his 60s in good health and CMV-seropositive. CDR3 in amino acids: CAINDRANTGELFF. CDR3 sequence (DNA): TGTGCCATCAATGACAGGGCGAACACCGGGGAGCTGTTTTTT.